These 24 T cell receptor beta chains share one sample of origin, sequenced in a study of T cells in Graves' hyperthyroidism and ophthalmopathy. Amplification of TCR beta CDR3 regions used RNA as the template. Carried out on the TCR CDR3, a first-round RT-PCR used the HTBI primer set. TCRdb ran MiXCR on the multiplex PCR reads and lists one entry per CDR3 protein. In the table there are 350,000 to 400,000 distinct CDR3 sequences, 11% to 15% of which are singletons. Sequences were obtained from blood. The receptors here all came from an older woman with Graves' hyperthyroidism.

This clonotype appeared many times. The chain has TRBV18 and TRBJ1-2; D perhaps matches TRBD1 (6 bases). From germline, CDR1 is KGHSH and CDR2 LQKENI. Trimming removed 2 bases at V and 7 bases at J, with 14 bases between. CDR3 size: 14 residues. The CDR3 spells CASSPETGWGGYTF. The CDR3, as DNA: TGTGCCAGCTCACCAGAGACAGGATGGGGTGGCTACACCTTC.

For this clonotype: It may be a read error: a sequence one base away is much more abundant. The J gene is TRBJ1-4, the V gene TRBV6-9; TRBD1 aligns across 8 bases. J lost 2 bases, V lost 4 bases, and 6 bases had no gene match. CDR3 size: 16 residues. Per germline, CDR1 MNHGY and CDR2 SVAAGI. In DNA form, the CDR3 reads TGTGCCAGCAGTTCACGGACAGGGCCCACTAATGAAAAACTGTTTTTT. Translation gives CASSSRTGPTNEKLFF.

This clonotype was found a few times. V and J are TRBV7-8 and TRBJ1-2; D is unresolved. Trimming stripped 5 bases from V and 8 bases from J, with 12 bases between. This CDR3 spans 12 amino acids. Germline V CDR1 and CDR2: SGHVS, FQNEAQ. The CDR3 sequence is CASSGRAEGYTF. CDR3 DNA: TGTGCCAGCAGCGGCCGGGCAGAGGGCTACACCTTC.

The chain links TRBV12-3 or TRBV12-4 to TRBJ2-3; D assignment may be TRBD1 or TRBD2 (5 bases each). CDR3 length: 15 residues. Between the trimmed V and J ends, which lost 1 base and 6 bases, there was a span of 14 bases. The CDR3 loop reads CASSLGDAFTDTQYF. The DNA for the CDR3 is TGTGCCAGCAGTTTAGGGGACGCATTTACGGATACGCAGTATTTT.

This clonotype was recorded at least ten times. The chain carries TRBV2 and TRBJ2-1; 11 bases map to TRBD2. Losses at the gene ends were 6 bases for V and 4 bases for J; bases not matched to a gene: 5. Germline CDR1 reads SNHLY; CDR2 reads FYNNEI. This CDR3 contains 15 residues. In DNA, the CDR3 is TGTGCCAGCAGGGGGATAGCGGGAGGGTACAATGAGCAGTTCTTC. It yields the protein CASRGIAGGYNEQFF.

V is TRBV6-5 and J is TRBJ1-1, with D tentatively TRBD1 (6 bases). The CDR3 is 11 amino acids. Trimming took off 4 bases at V and 10 bases at J, with 10 bases between the two ends. Germline V lookup: CDR1 MNHEY, CDR2 SVGAGI. CDR3 DNA: TGTGCCAGCAGTTCTCCCAGGGGAGCTTTCTTT. Encoded protein: CASSSPRGAFF.

At least ten counts were recorded for this clonotype. The chain uses TRBV11-2 and TRBJ2-7, with D unresolved. The CDR3 is made up of 15 amino acids. Looked up from germline, CDR1 is SGHAT and CDR2 is FQNNGV. V shed 5 bases and J shed 2 bases, with 16 bases lying between them. CDR3 amino acids: CASSATGTLAYEQYF. The DNA for the CDR3 is TGTGCCAGCAGCGCTACCGGCACCCTTGCCTACGAGCAGTACTTC.

This clonotype was seen repeatedly, ten times or more. This chain's CDR3 is CASSPDRGNQPQHF. Written as DNA, the CDR3 is TGTGCCAGCAGCCCAGACAGGGGCAATCAGCCCCAGCATTTT. V is TRBV6-1 and J is TRBJ1-5; 7 bases are a match to TRBD1. CDR1 is MNHNS, CDR2 SASEGT, per germline. J was trimmed by 2 bases and V by 6 bases; bases with no gene match: 4. This CDR3 region has 14 residues.

The V and J genes are TRBV6-2 or TRBV6-3 and TRBJ1-1; D might be TRBD1 (6 bases). The V and J ends lost 6 bases and 4 bases respectively, with 21 bases between them. The CDR3 loop spans 16 amino acids. CDR1 MNHEY and CDR2 SVGEGT come from the germline V gene. This CDR3 is CASRPSWGGGGTEAFF. The DNA for the CDR3 is TGTGCCAGCAGGCCCTCTTGGGGAGGAGGGGGCACTGAAGCTTTCTTT.

This clonotype was seen repeatedly, ten times or more. The gene calls are TRBV30 and TRBJ2-2; D call uncertain. Per the germline V gene, CDR1 is GTSNPN and CDR2 is SVGIG (reference sequence). With 4 bases removed from V and 6 bases from J, the gap between germline ends came to 6 bases. The CDR3 covers 11 residues. CDR3 sequence (DNA): TGTGCCTGGACCGAATCCGGGGAGCTGTTTTTT. Its protein product is CAWTESGELFF.

This clonotype was seen many times. The chain employs TRBV15 and TRBJ2-7; a possible D gene is TRBD2 (6 bases). The CDR3 extends over 17 amino acids. The ends were cut back, 8 bases at V and 4 bases at J, with 27 bases in the middle. Germline V gives CDR1 LNHNV, CDR2 YYDKDF (reference sequence). The CDR3 here is CATSTPMGVSGGYEQYF. Here the CDR3 DNA reads TGTGCCACCTCGACGCCTATGGGAGTTAGCGGAGGGTACGAGCAGTACTTC.

This clonotype was observed a few times. V gene TRBV9 combines with J gene TRBJ2-7; 13 bases fit TRBD2. CDR1 is SGDLS, CDR2 YYNGEE, per germline. The CDR3 runs to 15 residues. J was trimmed by 3 bases and V by 6 bases; bases with no gene match: 6. CDR3 residues: CASTPGLAGIYEQYF. The CDR3 DNA reads TGTGCCAGCACCCCGGGACTAGCGGGAATCTACGAGCAGTACTTC.

This clonotype occurred many times. The rearrangement uses TRBV28 and TRBJ2-1, with D possibly matching TRBD1 (6 bases). CDR3 length: 15 amino acids. Germline loops: CDR1 MDHEN, CDR2 SYDVKM. V was clipped by 6 bases and J by 6 bases, with 18 bases between them. CDR3 coding DNA: TGTGCCAGCAGCAAAACGGACAGTGGTGGCAATGAGCAGTTCTTC. This codes for CASSKTDSGGNEQFF. Full variable domain (remainder filled in from reference TRBV28 and TRBJ2-1): DVKVTQSSRYLVKRTGEKVFLECVQDMDHENMFWYRQDPGLGLRLIYFSYDVKMKEKGDIPEGYSVSREKKERFSLILESASTNQTSMYLCASSKTDSGGNEQFFGPGTRLTVL.

This clonotype has a handful of counts. The chain employs TRBV5-4 and TRBJ2-1; D uncertain. This CDR3 is 13 amino acids long. The V gene's germline CDR1 is SGHNT and CDR2 YYREEE (reference sequence). Trimming took off 0 bases at V and 9 bases at J, with 10 bases between the two ends. CDR3 protein: CASSLVRSSEQFF. The CDR3, as DNA: TGTGCCAGCAGCTTGGTAAGGTCGAGTGAGCAGTTCTTC.

The rearrangement uses TRBV5-1 and TRBJ1-6, with TRBD1 matching 8 bases. Germline CDR1 is SGHRS and CDR2 is YFSETQ. CDR3 length: 15 amino acids. The V gene end was trimmed by 0 bases and the J gene end by 6 bases; junction bases not matched to a gene: 2. For the CDR3, the DNA is TGCGCCAGCAGCTTGGAACAGGGGGGTAATTCACCCCTCCACTTT. This codes for CASSLEQGGNSPLHF.

The J gene is TRBJ1-3, the V gene TRBV10-1; D may be TRBD1 (5 bases). Germline V lookup: CDR1 WNHNN, CDR2 SYGVQD (reference sequence). The CDR3 totals 14 residues. V was trimmed by 6 bases and J by 0 bases, leaving 9 bases between them. The CDR3 is CASSATDSGNTIYF. The CDR3, as DNA: TGCGCCAGCAGCGCGACAGACTCTGGAAACACCATATATTTT.

This clonotype was detected ten times or more. This sequence joins TRBV20-1 and TRBJ2-1; D is uncertain. The CDR3 has 14 amino acids. The germline gives CDR1 DFQATT, CDR2 SNEGSKA (reference sequence). Between the trimmed V and J ends, which lost 2 bases and 2 bases, there was a span of 10 bases. Written as DNA, the CDR3 is TGCAGTGCTAGAAAGTCTCGGACCTACAATGAGCAGTTCTTC. This sequence encodes CSARKSRTYNEQFF.

The chain employs TRBV7-9 and TRBJ2-1; D is unclear. CDR3 length: 14 amino acids. Trimming stripped 7 bases from V and 6 bases from J, with 16 bases between. The germline CDR1 and CDR2 sequences are SEHNR and FQNEAQ (reference sequence). The CDR3 DNA is TGTGCCAGCACCTCGGGTAGGCCGGGCAATGAGCAGTTCTTC. Translation: CASTSGRPGNEQFF.

The chain employs TRBV10-1 and TRBJ2-5, with a possible D match to TRBD2 (5 bases). Germline V gives CDR1 WNHNN, CDR2 SYGVQD (reference sequence). Trimming pared 10 bases from V and 1 base from J, leaving 13 bases between. CDR3 length: 13 amino acids. Here the CDR3 reads CAIASGGQETQYF. DNA for the CDR3: TGCGCCATAGCCAGCGGAGGCCAAGAGACCCAGTACTTC.

The chain uses TRBV20-1 and TRBJ2-7; 9 nucleotides align to TRBD1. The V gene's germline CDR1 is DFQATT and CDR2 SNEGSKA (reference sequence). The CDR3 spans 14 residues. The ends lost 5 bases at V and 0 bases at J; junction bases unmatched: 5. The CDR3 region is CSAQRQGVSYEQYF. CDR3 nucleotide sequence: TGCAGTGCTCAAAGACAGGGGGTCTCCTACGAGCAGTACTTC.

A word on this clonotype: A much larger clone lies a single base off, so this may be a read error. The chain employs TRBV30 and TRBJ1-5, with unresolved D. This CDR3 has 14 residues. Germline loops: CDR1 GTSNPN, CDR2 SVGIG (reference sequence). This CDR3 is CAWSLGSSNRPQHF. The CDR3 DNA is TGTGCCTGGAGCTTGGGAAGTAGCAATCGGCCCCAGCATTTT. Variable domain in full (rest from reference TRBV30 and TRBJ1-5): SQTIHQWPATLVQPVGSPLSLECTVEGTSNPNLYWYRQAAGRGLQLLFYSVGIGQISSEVPQNLSASRPQDRQFILSSKKLLLSDSGFYLCAWSLGSSNRPQHFGDGTRLSIL.

This clonotype has ten or more counts. The chain is built from TRBV11-3 and TRBJ2-5, with TRBD1 matching over 7 bases. The ends lost 5 bases at V and 6 bases at J; junction bases unmatched: 3. Germline assignment: CDR1 SGHNT and CDR2 YENEEA. This CDR3 spans 12 amino acids. CDR3 in DNA: TGTGCCAGCAGCCGGACAGGTCAGACCCAGTACTTC. Encoded protein: CASSRTGQTQYF.

This clonotype was picked up many times. The rearrangement uses TRBV30 and TRBJ2-1; 14 nucleotides line up with TRBD2. This CDR3 is 14 amino acids long. Unmatched junction bases numbered 7, after V lost 3 bases and J lost 12 bases. CDR1 is GTSNPN, CDR2 SVGIG, per germline (reference sequence). The CDR3 loop is CAWRTGLAGVGQFF. CDR3 sequence (DNA): TGTGCCTGGAGGACGGGACTAGCGGGAGTCGGGCAGTTCTTC. Filled out from reference TRBV30 and TRBJ2-1, the complete variable domain reads SQTIHQWPATLVQPVGSPLSLECTVEGTSNPNLYWYRQAAGRGLQLLFYSVGIGQISSEVPQNLSASRPQDRQFILSSKKLLLSDSGFYLCAWRTGLAGVGQFFGPGTRLTVL.

This clonotype was seen at least ten times. The J gene is TRBJ1-2, the V gene TRBV5-1; D not resolved. The germline V and J ends were trimmed by 0 bases and 4 bases, with 7 bases remaining between them. The CDR3 runs 13 residues. The germline V gene has CDR1 SGHRS and CDR2 YFSETQ. Here the CDR3 reads CASSLEGSYGYTF. CDR3 nucleotide sequence: TGCGCCAGCAGCTTGGAGGGATCCTATGGCTACACCTTC.